Sequencing of this TCR beta chain was carried out in a study of patients and donors after allogeneic stem cell transplantation. This clonotype showed up many times. Each CDR3 protein gets one entry after TCRdb re-called the RT-PCR reads with MiXCR. The sample lists about a million distinct CDR3 sequences, roughly 17% occurring once. The CDR3 runs 11 residues. V lost 4 bases and J lost 6, with 7 bases in between. The germline V gene has CDR1 SQVTM and CDR2 ANQGSEA. V is TRBV29-1 and J is TRBJ2-1; D is uncertain. Sequencing used blood, either unsorted or a sorted T cell fraction (not recorded which). This clonotype originated in a human donor who was either an allogeneic HSCT recipient or a stem cell or donor lymphocyte infusion donor (not recorded which). It is not recorded whose cells these are; they may come from a transplant donor. CDR3 bases: TGCAGCGTTGGGTACCCCAATGAGCAGTTCTTC. The encoded protein is CSVGYPNEQFF.